Sequencing of this T cell receptor (beta chain) was carried out in a study of vaccination effects on CD4 cells after COVID-19. General study findings and limits: Marked contraction was observed in infection-induced and vaccine-induced clones late after vaccination. Early post-infection timepoints were missing from the study, which also had few convalescent patients.

Sequencing was performed with immunoSEQ multiplex PCR; in TCRdb, only in-frame clones are kept and a portion is missing. The sample yields some 65,000 clones, approximately 76% seen once. In germline, CDR1 is SGHTA, CDR2 FQGTGA. V was trimmed by 4 bases and J by 3 bases, leaving 16 bases between them. This CDR3 is 16 amino acids long. This clone appeared once. Its antigen is unidentified. After expansion with viral peptide pools in the ViraFEST assay, antigen-specific CD4+ T cells were sequenced. A 10-day culture period preceded the isolation of CD4+ T cells. Vaccinees lacked prior SARS-CoV-2 infection and tested negative for nucleocapsid antibodies.

V is TRBV7-3 and J is TRBJ2-1; the D call may be TRBD1 or TRBD2 (5 bases each). The sequence came from a human donor who received a COVID-19 vaccine. The input for sequencing was CD4+ T cells from PBMCs cultured with HCoV-NL63 spike peptides, taken before COVID-19 vaccination. Here the CDR3 DNA reads TGTGCCAGCAGCTCCTCGTCCGGGACCCTCTACAATGAGCAGTTCTTC. It translates to CASSSSSGTLYNEQFF.